The rows below give T cell receptor beta chains drawn from one sample of a study of T-cell memory formation after mild COVID-19. One entry per CDR3 protein, called by TCRdb with MiXCR from the 5' RACE reads. The top ten hold approximately 3.5% of the sample, which has under 300,000 distinct CDR3 sequences, roughly 15% seen once. The material sequenced was PBMCs or a T cell subset sorted from them (not recorded which). All receptors derive from a man aged 18 to 29 who had mild COVID-19 (a few samples of this study predate the infection). Cell type and time point are not known. Each CDR3 is given with its conserved first and last residue.

CASSLQGAGTGELFF	TRBV11-2
CASSLRAARGDEQFF	TRBV5-1
CASSYTGWGYTF	TRBV28
CASSPNTAGGNEQFF	TRBV18
CASSPGGDYTEAFF	TRBV12-3/TRBV12-4
CAISDLESYEQYF	TRBV10-3
CSVEENENTEAFF	TRBV29-1
CATQQVAGGGEQFF	TRBV7-3
CSARDQANYGYTF	TRBV20-1
CASSYWAAETQYF	TRBV6-5
CATSRGTDTQYF	TRBV24-1
CSTLRVNTEAFF	TRBV20-1
CASSQVPYSNQPQHF	TRBV4-3
CASGFGGSGSYEQYF	TRBV12-5
CSASGTGGAEQFF	TRBV20-1
CASSTTGLVEAFF	TRBV7-2
CASSLGGLAGYNEQFF	TRBV7-8
CASSLARAPDTQYF	TRBV7-2
CSASNRPNTEAFF	TRBV20-1
CASSQEIGSPLHF	TRBV4-3
CASSSDRGGGQETQYF	TRBV7-2
CSARVPGADTQYF	TRBV20-1
CATRNGRTGDNEQFF	TRBV24-1
CASSFVAGGSTDTQYF	TRBV7-2
CASSSDRGASNQPQHF	TRBV6-5
CASSPGFGRGVQPQHF	TRBV4-1
CASSQDPGRPEKLFF	TRBV4-3
CASSLEGGGAGDTQYF	TRBV5-1
CSASPAGGEGYGYTF	TRBV20-1
CASSSLGLAGGSTQYF	TRBV7-2
CASSPSGIGTQYF	TRBV14
CASSYRDGDNSPLHF	TRBV6-5
CSVPEGQGQETQYF	TRBV29-1
CASSVGHFSSTSYEQYF	TRBV9
CASSLASPRDTQYF	TRBV5-1
CASSFGSVEGYTF	TRBV5-1
CASTGGASYEQYF	TRBV6-1
CSADGPNTGELFF	TRBV20-1
CASSQDAGPYEQYF	TRBV4-3
CASSFGRVRGEQYF	TRBV12-3/TRBV12-4
CASSQVLAGGSADTQYF	TRBV4-1
CASSQDRRVANEKLFF	TRBV4-3
CASRRTGGQPQHF	TRBV6-5
CSVAGAARETQYF	TRBV29-1
CASSSQGGTDTQYF	TRBV5-6
CASSVQEVQYF	TRBV9
CATSDLRQGGDTQYF	TRBV24-1